Shown below are 27 T cell receptor beta chains from a single sample sequenced in a study of regulatory T cells in long-lasting Graves disease. Specified time point: newly diagnosed GD, antithyroid drugs for less than 3 months. There was RNA extracted from PBMCs, and the TCR library was made from it. For TCR beta, libraries came from iRepertoire HTBI primers and Arm-PCR of CDR3 regions. TCRdb ran MiXCR on the multiplex PCR reads and lists one entry per CDR3 protein. The sample shows roughly 400,000 distinct CDR3 sequences, 14% to 15% of them seen only once. Separately, the same data were catalogued under a study of T cells in Graves' hyperthyroidism and ophthalmopathy.

Sequenced material: peripheral blood mononuclear cells (PBMCs), taken at new diagnosis, from a patient treated with antithyroid drugs. These receptors came from a woman in her thirties or forties with Graves disease.

This clonotype was counted many times. The chain uses TRBV20-1 and TRBJ1-1, with 9 bases aligning to TRBD1. Per germline, CDR1 DFQATT and CDR2 SNEGSKA (reference sequence). J gave up 3 bases and V 6 bases, and 5 bases lay outside the gene matches. This CDR3 has 13 residues. In nucleotides, the CDR3 is TGCAGTGCCAGGACAGGGGTACACACTGAAGCTTTCTTT. As protein: CSARTGVHTEAFF.

In its sample, this clonotype was seen many times. V usage is TRBV10-2 and J usage is TRBJ2-7, with TRBD1 identical over 9 bases. V lost 4 bases, J lost 1 base, and 5 bases stayed unmatched. Germline-derived CDR1 and CDR2 are WSHSY and SAAADI. This CDR3 has 15 residues. The CDR3 loop reads CASSGDRDLSYEQYF. The CDR3 DNA follows: TGCGCCAGCAGTGGGGACAGGGACCTATCCTACGAGCAGTACTTC.

This clonotype was observed many times. V is TRBV3-1 and J is TRBJ2-7; D not resolved. This CDR3 comprises 14 residues. Germline values: CDR1 LGHDT, CDR2 YNNKEL (reference sequence). Trimming took off 4 bases at V and 3 bases at J, with 13 bases between the two ends. Here the CDR3 DNA reads TGTGCCAGCAGCCCCGAACTACTTAACTACGAGCAGTACTTC. Its translation is CASSPELLNYEQYF.

This CDR3 is CAWSVGISYNEQFF. The DNA of the CDR3 is TGTGCCTGGAGTGTAGGGATCTCCTACAATGAGCAGTTCTTC. The genes are TRBV30 and TRBJ2-1; D unresolved. There are 14 residues in the CDR3. In germline, CDR1 is GTSNPN, CDR2 SVGIG (reference sequence). The V end lost 0 bases, the J end lost 0 bases, and 6 bases lay between the germline ends.

There are many counts of this clonotype. The chain employs TRBV28 and TRBJ2-1; 8 bases fit TRBD2. This CDR3 spans 14 amino acids. Germline CDR1 and CDR2: MDHEN and SYDVKM. With V trimmed by 7 bases and J by 2 bases, 4 bases remained unmatched. As DNA, the CDR3 is TGTGCCAGCATCTTAGCGGGAACCTACAATGAGCAGTTCTTC. Protein product: CASILAGTYNEQFF.

This clonotype has at least ten counts. CDR3 nucleotide sequence: TGCAGTGCTAGAGATCAAGCGGGAGGGCTCACCGGGGAGCTGTTTTTT. The encoded protein is CSARDQAGGLTGELFF. The chain links TRBV20-1 to TRBJ2-2; 10 positions agree with TRBD2. Unmatched junction bases numbered 5, after V lost 0 bases and J lost 4 bases. The germline CDR1 and CDR2 sequences are DFQATT and SNEGSKA (reference sequence). This CDR3 has 16 amino acids.

This chain uses TRBV13 with TRBJ2-5, with a tentative D call TRBD1 (6 bases). Trimming removed 1 base from V and 11 bases from J, with 17 bases in between. Germline V gene lookup returns CDR1 PRHDT and CDR2 FYEKMQ (reference sequence). The CDR3 is 14 amino acids. CDR3 sequence (DNA): TGTGCCAGCAGCTTAGCCAGGACAGCTGGGACACAGTACTTC. Its translation is CASSLARTAGTQYF.

This clonotype has at least ten counts. The chain couples TRBV27 to TRBJ2-7; D is unclear. CDR3 length: 16 residues. V was pared by 2 bases and J by 4 bases, with 18 bases between. Germline assignment: CDR1 MNHEY and CDR2 SMNVEV (reference sequence). The CDR3 here is CASSLSPGPPVYEQYF. The CDR3 DNA reads TGTGCCAGCAGTTTAAGTCCGGGTCCGCCCGTGTACGAGCAGTACTTC.

This clonotype has just a few counts. V gene TRBV7-8 combines with J gene TRBJ2-2, with 10 positions matching TRBD1. V lost 4 bases and J lost 2; bases outside the gene matches: 4. This CDR3 spans 16 amino acids. Germline CDR1 is SGHVS and CDR2 is FQNEAQ. CDR3 loop: CASSSQTGGNTGELFF. The CDR3 DNA follows: TGTGCCAGCAGCTCCCAGACAGGGGGCAACACCGGGGAGCTGTTTTTT. Together with reference TRBV7-8 and TRBJ2-2, the CDR3 gives the full variable domain: GAGVSQSPRYKVAKRGQDVALRCDPISGHVSLFWYQQALGQGPEFLTYFQNEAQLDKSGLPSDRFFAERPEGSVSTLKIQRTQQEDSAVYLCASSSQTGGNTGELFFGEGSRLTVL.

Of note for this clonotype: One base away lies a much larger clone, so this may be a sequencing read error. This sequence joins TRBV7-6 and TRBJ2-1; D is perhaps TRBD2 (6 bases). Germline values: CDR1 SGHVS, CDR2 FNYEAQ. The CDR3 consists of 15 residues. CDR3 in DNA: TGTGCCAGCAGCTTAGTCCAGCGGGCCTACAATGAGCAGTCCTTC. Translating gives CASSLVQRAYNEQSF.

This clonotype was found a few times. The chain joins TRBV24-1 to TRBJ2-1; D is perhaps TRBD1 or TRBD2 (5 bases each). CDR1 KGHDR and CDR2 SFDVKD come from the germline V gene. The V gene lost 4 bases and the J gene lost 1 base, with 7 bases spanning the gap. This CDR3 has 14 residues. CDR3 in amino acids: CATSERGSYNEQFF. The DNA of the CDR3 is TGTGCCACCAGTGAGAGGGGTTCCTACAATGAGCAGTTCTTC.

This clonotype has just one count. J is TRBJ2-2 and V is TRBV6-2 or TRBV6-3, with D unclear. Germline V gives CDR1 MNHEY, CDR2 SVGEGT. This CDR3 is built from 14 residues. V lost 6 bases and J 7 bases, leaving 15 bases between the germline ends. Written as DNA, the CDR3 is TGTGCCAGCAGAACGGTTGTGGGATTCGGGGAGCTGTTTTTT. Translation: CASRTVVGFGELFF.

This clonotype was seen repeatedly, ten times or more. The chain has TRBV2 and TRBJ1-1; TRBD1 is a possible D gene (6 bases). The germline V gene has CDR1 SNHLY and CDR2 FYNNEI. Trimming took off 8 bases at V and 6 bases at J, with 13 bases between the two ends. The CDR3 is 12 amino acids. The CDR3 here is CASYRDGAEAFF. The DNA for the CDR3 is TGTGCCAGCTACAGGGATGGAGCTGAAGCTTTCTTT.

This clonotype was seen a few times. J is TRBJ2-3 and V is TRBV6-1, with no clear D. The length of the CDR3 is 15 residues. Trimming took 2 bases from V and 4 from J, leaving 13 bases between them. Germline V gene data show CDR1 as MNHNS and CDR2 as SASEGT. The CDR3 reads CASSEMQARPDTQYF. DNA for the CDR3: TGTGCCAGCAGTGAAATGCAAGCCCGGCCAGATACGCAGTATTTT.

This clonotype came up a few times. The rearrangement joins TRBV20-1 to TRBJ1-5; no clear D gene. This CDR3 is built from 15 residues. Germline V gives CDR1 DFQATT, CDR2 SNEGSKA (reference sequence). V was clipped by 0 bases and J by 8 bases, with 17 bases between them. The CDR3 loop is CSAREPLGFGKPQHF. DNA of the CDR3: TGCAGTGCTAGAGAGCCGTTAGGGTTCGGTAAGCCCCAGCATTTT.

In its sample, this clonotype was seen many times. Germline is not matched at one junction end, which may reflect a read error. V gene TRBV7-2 combines with J gene TRBJ2-1, with D perhaps being TRBD1 or TRBD2 (6 bases each). The germline CDR1 and CDR2 sequences are SGHTA and FQGNSA. CDR3 size: 16 residues. CDR3 sequence reads: CASSLRGRFSNNEQFF. DNA of the CDR3: TGTGCCAGCAGCTTAAGGGGGAGGTTCTCCAACAATGAGCAGTTCTTC.

In this sample, this clonotype turned up once. V and J are TRBV27 and TRBJ2-1; 10 bases line up with TRBD1. This CDR3 is 15 amino acids long. Unmatched junction bases numbered 11, after V lost 4 bases and J lost 11 bases. Germline V gene data show CDR1 as MNHEY and CDR2 as SMNVEV (reference sequence). CDR3 sequence (DNA): TGTGCCAGCAGTTACCGGGACAGGGGCCCAATCCAGCAGTTCTTC. It encodes CASSYRDRGPIQQFF.

Many counts were recorded for this clonotype. It may be a read error: a sequence one base away is much more abundant. V gene TRBV27 combines with J gene TRBJ2-7, with D perhaps matching TRBD2 (5 bases). The V gene lost 5 bases and the J gene lost 3 bases, with 5 bases spanning the gap. Germline assignment: CDR1 MNHEY and CDR2 SMNVEV (reference sequence). The CDR3 is 11 residues long. The CDR3 DNA reads as TGTGCCAGCAGTGCGGGCTACGAGCAGTACTTC. Translation gives CASSAGYEQYF.

This clonotype appeared many times. The V gene is TRBV11-2, the J gene TRBJ2-7; D is ambiguous. From germline, CDR1 is SGHAT and CDR2 FQNNGV. V was trimmed by 0 bases and J by 6 bases, leaving 9 bases between them. The CDR3 covers 13 residues. This CDR3 is CASSLEGQFEQYF. Written as DNA, the CDR3 is TGTGCCAGCAGCTTAGAAGGCCAATTCGAGCAGTACTTC.

The chain combines TRBV28 with TRBJ2-7; TRBD1 aligns across 9 bases. V was pared by 2 bases and J by 5 bases, with 7 bases of the junction left unmatched. The length of the CDR3 is 15 residues. Germline lookup yields CDR1 MDHEN and CDR2 SYDVKM. The CDR3 is CASSLGGQGRHEQYF. The CDR3 DNA reads as TGTGCCAGCAGTTTAGGGGGACAGGGTAGGCACGAGCAGTACTTC.

This clonotype was detected many times. V and J are TRBV2 and TRBJ1-5, with 10 positions matching TRBD1. Germline assignment: CDR1 SNHLY and CDR2 FYNNEI. This CDR3 has 15 amino acids. With 5 bases clipped from V and 6 bases from J, the junction kept 7 bases outside the gene matches. This CDR3 reads CASSPDRGHGQPQHF. CDR3 sequence (DNA): TGTGCCAGCAGTCCCGACAGGGGGCACGGTCAGCCCCAGCATTTT.

The CDR3 nucleotides are TGCAGCGTTGAAGGACTAGCGGGAGTACATGAGCAGTTCTTC. Protein sequence: CSVEGLAGVHEQFF. This sequence joins TRBV29-1 and TRBJ2-1; TRBD2 agrees at 12 bases. CDR3 length equals 14 residues. Trimming removed 1 base from V and 8 bases from J; junction bases left unmatched: 3. Germline CDR1 is SQVTM and CDR2 is ANQGSEA.

At least ten counts were recorded for this clonotype. J is TRBJ1-1 and V is TRBV11-3; D gene uncertain. The CDR3 is 13 amino acids. Trimming left V 0 bases short and J 7 bases short, with 9 bases between. The germline CDR1 and CDR2 sequences are SGHNT and YENEEA. The CDR3 region is CASSLEKEDEAFF. CDR3 DNA: TGTGCCAGCAGCTTAGAGAAAGAGGATGAAGCTTTCTTT.

This clonotype was seen a few times. The DNA for the CDR3 is TGTGCCAGCTCCCCAGCGGCGGCTGTTGCGGGAGCCATGTACTTC. Residues: CASSPAAAVAGAMYF. V is TRBV18 and J is TRBJ2-7; 7 bases fit TRBD2. Losses at the gene ends were 6 bases for V and 12 bases for J; bases not matched to a gene: 20. The CDR3 loop spans 15 amino acids. Germline lookup yields CDR1 KGHSH and CDR2 LQKENI.

This chain links TRBV13 with TRBJ2-3, with D possibly TRBD1 on 6 matching bases. The V and J ends lost 5 bases and 4 bases respectively, with 13 bases between them. The germline V gene encodes CDR1 PRHDT and CDR2 FYEKMQ (reference sequence). The CDR3 consists of 14 residues. Here the CDR3 reads CASSLRTAADTQYF. The CDR3 nucleotides are TGTGCCAGCAGCCTACGGACAGCGGCAGATACGCAGTATTTT. Based on the CDR3 plus reference TRBV13 and TRBJ2-3, the full variable domain is AAGVIQSPRHLIKEKRETATLKCYPIPRHDTVYWYQQGPGQDPQFLISFYEKMQSDKGSIPDRFSAQQFSDYHSELNMSSLELGDSALYFCASSLRTAADTQYFGPGTRLTVL.

This clonotype has ten or more counts. The V and J genes are TRBV6-2 or TRBV6-3 and TRBJ2-7, with 7 positions matching TRBD1. V lost 2 bases, J lost 1 base, and 5 bases stayed unmatched. The CDR3 is 15 amino acids. Germline CDR1 MNHEY, CDR2 SVGEGT. CDR3 sequence reads: CASSYLGQDSYEQYF. The CDR3 nucleotides are TGTGCCAGCAGTTACCTTGGACAGGATTCCTACGAGCAGTACTTC.

This clonotype occurred many times. V usage is TRBV7-3 and J usage is TRBJ2-1; no clear D. Per the germline V gene, CDR1 is SGHTA and CDR2 is FQGTGA. The CDR3 runs to 16 residues. The germline V and J ends were trimmed by 5 bases and 8 bases, with 22 bases remaining between them. CDR3 sequence reads: CASSPKADRSIDEQFF. The DNA for the CDR3 is TGTGCCAGCAGCCCCAAGGCAGACCGGTCCATTGATGAGCAGTTCTTC.